A selection of T cell receptor beta chains follows, all from one sample in a study of blood T cells in healthy people across ages. TCRdb ran MiXCR on the 5' RACE reads and lists one entry per CDR3 protein. The sample holds 1 million to 1.2 million distinct CDR3 sequences, around two fifths seen once. The sequencing sample was made of blood. The receptors derive from a man aged 18-30 years in good health. CDR3s include the opening cysteine and the closing phenylalanine or tryptophan. The order of the fields is V gene, J gene, clone size, D gene, CDR3 protein, CDR3 DNA. D genes are given only for firm matches. Only part of the rows carry a size: once, few, many, or a class if the clone is expanded.

TRBV7-2	TRBJ1-1	.	.	CASRIQGGSTEAFF	TGTGCCAGCAGAATACAGGGCGGCAGCACTGAAGCTTTCTTT
TRBV7-9	TRBJ2-1	.	.	CASSHGRVVNNEQFF	TGTGCCAGCAGCCACGGCCGGGTGGTAAACAATGAGCAGTTCTTC
TRBV20-1	TRBJ2-7	few	.	CSAPAAYSYNEQYF	TGCAGTGCCCCGGCGGCCTACTCCTACAATGAGCAGTACTTC
TRBV12-5	TRBJ2-1	.	.	CASDLQGRIEQFF	TGTGCTAGTGATCTACAGGGGAGGATTGAGCAGTTCTTC
TRBV7-2	TRBJ2-5	.	TRBD2	CASSLASGVSETQYF	TGTGCCAGCAGCTTAGCTAGCGGGGTCTCAGAGACCCAGTACTTC
TRBV5-1	TRBJ2-1	few	TRBD2	CASSPTGTSGDYNEQFF	TGCGCCAGCAGCCCCACAGGGACTAGCGGGGATTACAATGAGCAGTTCTTC
TRBV10-3	TRBJ1-1	few	TRBD1	CAIRTGTANTEAFF	TGTGCCATCAGAACCGGGACAGCAAACACTGAAGCTTTCTTT
TRBV20-1	TRBJ2-1	.	.	CSANRGADNEQCF	TGCAGTGCTAACCGGGGGGCAGACAATGAGCAGTGCTTC
TRBV10-3	TRBJ2-7	.	.	CAIAAGTYEQYF	TGTGCCATCGCGGCAGGGACCTACGAGCAGTACTTC
TRBV20-1	TRBJ1-1	few	.	CSARVGASAAEAFF	TGCAGTGCTAGAGTAGGGGCAAGTGCCGCTGAAGCTTTCTTT
TRBV12-3/TRBV12-4	TRBJ1-6	.	.	CASRGAVNSPLHF	TGTGCCAGCAGGGGGGCAGTGAATTCACCCCTCCACTTT
TRBV7-2	TRBJ1-1	.	TRBD1	CASSLVGTGGIMNTEAFF	TGTGCCAGCAGCTTAGTAGGGACAGGGGGAATCATGAACACTGAAGCTTTCTTT
TRBV4-3	TRBJ2-3	.	.	CASSQDSGGGSTDTQYF	TGCGCCAGCAGCCAAGATTCCGGGGGCGGTAGCACAGATACGCAGTATTTT
TRBV7-9	TRBJ2-3	.	.	CASSPTKTTAPGRAYDTQYF	TGTGCCAGCAGCCCTACAAAAACCACAGCTCCGGGACGAGCTTACGATACGCAGTATTTT
TRBV7-2	TRBJ2-1	.	.	CASSLVADNEQFF	TGTGCCAGCAGCTTAGTTGCGGACAATGAGCAGTTCTTC
TRBV7-2	TRBJ1-2	.	TRBD1	CASSLGQGVGYGHTF	TGTGCCAGCAGCTTAGGGCAGGGGGTCGGCTATGGCCACACCTTC
TRBV5-1	TRBJ2-5	.	.	CASSLAAVDNEQYF	TGCGCCAGCAGCTTGGCTGCCGTAGACAATGAGCAGTACTTC
TRBV5-1	TRBJ2-2	.	TRBD2	CASSLGLAGAATNTGELFF	TGCGCCAGCAGCTTGGGACTAGCGGGGGCAGCAACGAACACCGGGGAGCTGTTTTTT
TRBV5-6	TRBJ2-7	.	.	CASSLTDAPVPYNEQYF	TGTGCCAGCAGCTTAACAGACGCCCCAGTCCCTTACAATGAGCAGTACTTC
TRBV3-1	TRBJ1-6	.	.	CASSSDGTTNSPLHF	TGTGCCAGCAGCTCCGACGGGACAACGAATTCACCCCTCCACTTT
TRBV25-1	TRBJ1-2	.	.	CASRTAPYGYTF	TGTGCCAGCAGGACAGCTCCCTATGGCTACACCTTC
TRBV20-1	TRBJ1-4	few	.	CSAIWTGTHEKLFF	TGCAGTGCTATATGGACGGGAACTCATGAAAAACTGTTTTTT
TRBV20-1	TRBJ2-3	.	.	CSADAIWGSDTQYF	TGCAGTGCTGACGCAATATGGGGGTCAGATACGCAGTATTTT
TRBV7-9	TRBJ1-1	.	.	CASCPGTLTEAFF	TGTGCCAGCTGCCCCGGGACCCTCACTGAAGCTTTCTTT
TRBV27	TRBJ2-3	.	.	CASSLSAGGVSDTQYF	TGTGCCAGCAGTTTATCAGCTGGCGGGGTCTCAGATACGCAGTATTTT
TRBV7-2	TRBJ2-4	.	.	CASSPEGGNIQYF	TGTGCCAGCAGCCCAGAGGGAGGTAACATTCAGTACTTC
TRBV12-3/TRBV12-4	TRBJ1-5	.	TRBD1	CASRKDRSNQPQHF	TGTGCCAGCAGGAAGGACAGGAGCAATCAGCCCCAGCATTTT
TRBV12-3/TRBV12-4	TRBJ1-5	.	TRBD1	CASTPGDRGPNQPQHF	TGTGCCAGCACCCCAGGGGACAGGGGGCCGAATCAGCCCCAGCATTTT
TRBV15	TRBJ1-2	few	TRBD1	CATSSATGGAYGYTF	TGTGCCACCAGCAGCGCGACAGGGGGCGCTTATGGCTACACCTTC
TRBV6-1	TRBJ2-3	many	TRBD2	CASSEARSGGHTDTQYF	TGTGCCAGCAGTGAAGCCCGTAGCGGGGGACACACAGATACGCAGTATTTT
TRBV12-3/TRBV12-4	TRBJ2-7	.	.	CASSLMGSTSYEQYF	TGTGCCAGCAGTTTAATGGGCAGCACATCCTACGAGCAGTACTTC
TRBV28	TRBJ2-7	.	TRBD1	CASSSNTGAYEQYF	TGTGCCAGCAGTTCAAACACAGGGGCCTACGAGCAGTACTTC
TRBV20-1	TRBJ2-7	.	TRBD2	CSAGPGLAELYEQYF	TGCAGTGCAGGACCGGGACTAGCGGAGCTCTACGAGCAGTACTTC
TRBV9	TRBJ2-1	.	TRBD2	CASSEGLAGGRGEQFF	TGTGCCAGCAGCGAAGGACTAGCGGGGGGGCGCGGTGAGCAGTTCTTC
TRBV6-6	TRBJ2-3	.	.	CASSLPQGADTQYF	TGTGCCAGCAGTCTTCCTCAAGGGGCAGATACGCAGTATTTT
TRBV20-1	TRBJ1-1	few	.	CSASEGTRSFF	TGCAGTGCTAGCGAGGGGACCCGATCTTTCTTT
TRBV15	TRBJ1-2	.	.	CATSIPRKGRNYGYTF	TGTGCCACCAGCATACCAAGAAAGGGGAGGAACTATGGCTACACCTTC
TRBV4-1	TRBJ1-5	few	.	CASSHPGKNQPQHF	TGCGCCAGCAGCCATCCGGGTAAAAATCAGCCCCAGCATTTT
TRBV20-1	TRBJ2-5	many	TRBD1	CSAGTDQETQYF	TGCAGTGCTGGGACAGACCAAGAGACCCAGTACTTC
TRBV4-2	TRBJ1-2	few	.	CASSQSQGVGGYTF	TGTGCCAGCAGCCAAAGCCAGGGAGTGGGTGGCTACACCTTC